The source of this T cell receptor beta chain is a study of CD8+CD57+ T cells in acquired aplastic anemia. Study at large: Average DNA yield from sorted CD4+ and CD8+ cells was around 3.2 ug. An average of roughly 10 million reads for CD4+ cells was obtained from healthy donors. Study-level findings and limits: For CD8+ Simpson's diversity, patients and controls showed no significant difference. Shared by patients and controls, 25 to 35 CD8+ CDR3s were abundant in patients.

V was clipped by 1 base and J by 3 bases, with 18 bases between them. Germline V gene data show CDR1 as LGHDT and CDR2 as YNNKEL (reference sequence). The CDR3 is made up of 17 amino acids. This clonotype showed up many times. Antigen unknown. It was genomic DNA that served as the template for profiling TCR beta VDJ and CDR3. Each CDR3 protein is one row after TCRdb ran MiXCR on the reads. The data contain a few hundred thousand distinct CDR3 sequences, about 59% of them singletons. This clonotype originated in a human donor in good health. The sequencing input was sorted CD4+, CD8+, or CD8+CD57+ T cells (not recorded which) from PBMCs. The V call is TRBV3-1, the J call TRBJ2-5; D is undetermined. The CDR3 nucleotides are TGTGCCAGCAGCCAAGCGCTGGGCGACTGGGTTGAAGAGACCCAGTACTTC. It codes for CASSQALGDWVEETQYF.